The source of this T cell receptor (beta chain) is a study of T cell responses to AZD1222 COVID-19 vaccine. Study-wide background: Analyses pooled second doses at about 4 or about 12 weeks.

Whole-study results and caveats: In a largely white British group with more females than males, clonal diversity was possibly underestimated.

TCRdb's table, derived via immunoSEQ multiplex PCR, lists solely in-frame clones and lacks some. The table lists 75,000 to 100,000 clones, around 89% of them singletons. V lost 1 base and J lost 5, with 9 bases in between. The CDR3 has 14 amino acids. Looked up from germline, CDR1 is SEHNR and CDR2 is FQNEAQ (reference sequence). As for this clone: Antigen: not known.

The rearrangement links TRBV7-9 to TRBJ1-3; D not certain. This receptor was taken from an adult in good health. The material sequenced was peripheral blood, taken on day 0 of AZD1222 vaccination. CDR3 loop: CASSLERWRNTIYF. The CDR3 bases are TGTGCCAGCAGCTTAGAAAGGTGGAGAAACACCATATATTTT.